A single sample gave rise to the 19 T cell receptor beta chains below, sequenced in a study of T cell responses to AZD1222 COVID-19 vaccine (dated by TCRdb to the early 2020s). What this sample's time point label stands for: baseline before first vaccination. To prepare the library, the immunoSEQ multiplex PCR assay was applied. In TCRdb, the immuneACCESS table is reduced to in-frame sequences with V and J assigned. These tables do not hold every clone; where another copy was compared, an unresolved V gene accounts for under half, and the others remain unexplained. This sample comprises around 100,000 clones, more than 65% of them detected only once. Around a tenth of the sample comes from the top ten. The sample here was peripheral blood, taken on day 0 of AZD1222 vaccination. Every receptor here comes from an adult in good health.

The table lists this clone with a few counts. V gene TRBV6-4 combines with J gene TRBJ1-1; 8 bases fit TRBD1. CDR1 is MRHNA, CDR2 SNTAGT, per germline. CDR3 length: 15 amino acids. The V segment lost 3 bases and the J segment 2 bases; nucleotides outside the gene matches: 5. The CDR3, as DNA: TGTGCCAGCAGTGATCTAGGACAGGGCAACACTGAAGCTTTCTTT. Its protein product is CASSDLGQGNTEAFF.

The chain recombines TRBV28 with TRBJ1-5, with D possibly matching TRBD1 (5 bases). Trimming left V 6 bases short and J 3 bases short, with 12 bases between. The CDR3 loop spans 14 amino acids. CDR1 MDHEN and CDR2 SYDVKM come from the germline V gene. CDR3 region: CASRGGAVNQPQHF. CDR3 nucleotide sequence: TGTGCCAGCAGGGGTGGGGCCGTCAATCAGCCCCAGCATTTT.

The chain carries TRBV5-6 and TRBJ1-1, with D unresolved. From germline, CDR1 is SGHDT and CDR2 YYEEEE. The CDR3 consists of 13 residues. V lost 0 bases to trimming and J lost 4 bases, with 7 bases between them. The CDR3 nucleotides are TGTGCCAGCAGCTTGGTGGGCAGCACTGAAGCTTTCTTT. This encodes CASSLVGSTEAFF.

This sequence joins TRBV21-1 and TRBJ2-7; TRBD1 was called by the table and not checked on the DNA. TRBV21-1 is a pseudogene segment. The CDR3 is 15 amino acids. The CDR3 DNA reads TGTGCCAGCAGCAAAGACAGGGTTCTAAACTACGAGCAGTACTTC. Amino acids: CASSKDRVLNYEQYF.

The chain has TRBV6-6 and TRBJ2-5; D is perhaps TRBD1 (6 bases). Trimming removed 6 bases from V and 1 base from J, with 15 bases in between. CDR3 length equals 15 residues. Germline loops: CDR1 MNHNY, CDR2 SVGAGI (reference sequence). CDR3 nucleotides: TGTGCCAGCAGCCGAAATCGACAGGCCCAAGAGACCCAGTACTTC. Amino acid sequence: CASSRNRQAQETQYF.

The chain employs TRBV24-1 and TRBJ2-5; D ambiguous. Trimming removed 3 bases at V and 5 bases at J, with 18 bases between. Germline values: CDR1 KGHDR, CDR2 SFDVKD. The CDR3 covers 16 residues. The CDR3 sequence: CATSDPRTAPGETQYF. DNA of the CDR3: TGTGCCACCAGTGATCCTAGGACCGCGCCCGGGGAGACCCAGTACTTC.

CDR3 in DNA: TGTGCCAGCAGTTTTCAGCTGGGAGCTGGCTACACCTTC. Encoded protein: CASSFQLGAGYTF. This rearrangement joins TRBV12-3 or TRBV12-4 to TRBJ1-2, with D uncertain. This CDR3 has 13 residues. Trimming took 3 bases from V and 7 from J, leaving 12 bases between them.

This chain links TRBV7-8 with TRBJ1-5; D is uncertain. The CDR3 length is 16 residues. V was shortened by 5 bases and J by 8 bases, with 22 bases between the two germline ends. The germline V gene has CDR1 SGHVS and CDR2 FQNEAQ. CDR3 protein: CASSLRPGVSREPQHF. The CDR3 nucleotides read TGTGCCAGCAGCCTCCGCCCCGGGGTCTCACGGGAGCCCCAGCATTTT. Full variable domain (outside the CDR3, taken from reference TRBV7-8 and TRBJ1-5): GAGVSQSPRYKVAKRGQDVALRCDPISGHVSLFWYQQALGQGPEFLTYFQNEAQLDKSGLPSDRFFAERPEGSVSTLKIQRTQQEDSAVYLCASSLRPGVSREPQHFGDGTRLSIL.

This clone was found a few times. The chain is built from TRBV5-1 and TRBJ2-7; the D gene could be TRBD1 or TRBD2 (5 bases each). The V end lost 4 bases, the J end lost 3 bases, and 11 bases lay between the germline ends. This CDR3 has 13 amino acids. Germline CDR1 and CDR2: SGHRS and YFSETQ. The CDR3 sequence: CASSPGTYYEQYF. DNA for the CDR3: TGCGCCAGCAGCCCCGGGACGTACTACGAGCAGTACTTC.

The chain has TRBV18 and TRBJ1-1; D gene ambiguous. This CDR3 comprises 14 residues. CDR1 and CDR2 (germline): KGHSH, LQKENI. Trimming shortened V by 4 bases and J by 0 bases, and 9 bases separated the two germline ends. This CDR3 reads CASSLDGLNTEAFF. CDR3 in DNA: TGTGCCAGCTCACTCGATGGACTGAACACTGAAGCTTTCTTT.

The rearrangement joins TRBV7-8 to TRBJ2-7, with D maybe TRBD1 (7 bases). Germline-derived CDR1 and CDR2 are SGHVS and FQNEAQ. This CDR3 spans 14 amino acids. The V end lost 5 bases, the J end lost 5 bases, and 16 bases lay between the germline ends. CDR3 nucleotides: TGTGCCAGCAGCCCAGGGGGGCGGCCCCACGAGCAGTACTTC. Translating gives CASSPGGRPHEQYF.

This chain links TRBV6-5 with TRBJ2-7; D remains ambiguous. Trimming left V 5 bases short and J 0 bases short, with 11 bases between. CDR1 is MNHEY and CDR2 is SVGAGI in the germline V gene. The CDR3 sequence is 14 residues long. The chain's CDR3 is CASSQRRSSYEQYF. The CDR3 coding sequence is TGTGCCAGCAGTCAACGACGGAGCTCCTACGAGCAGTACTTC.

This chain uses TRBV2 with TRBJ2-3; a possible D gene is TRBD2 (5 bases). Germline CDR1 and CDR2: SNHLY and FYNNEI. Trimming left V 3 bases short and J 2 bases short, with 18 bases between. The CDR3 contains 17 residues. CDR3 amino acids: CASSDQRLGIPTDTQYF. The CDR3 coding sequence is TGTGCCAGCAGTGATCAGCGGCTAGGCATCCCCACAGATACGCAGTATTTT.

The CDR3 spells CASRERTFTNTEAFF. The CDR3 coding sequence is TGTGCCAGTAGGGAGAGGACCTTTACGAACACTGAAGCTTTCTTT. The chain is built from TRBV19 and TRBJ1-1; D remains unclear. The V gene's germline CDR1 is LNHDA and CDR2 SQIVND (reference sequence). The CDR3 has 15 amino acids. V was clipped by 6 bases and J by 1 base, with 15 bases between them.

The V call is TRBV5-1, the J call TRBJ2-3; no clear D gene. V gave up 1 base and J gave up 2 bases, with 11 bases separating them. The CDR3 consists of 15 residues. CDR1 and CDR2 from the germline V gene are SGHRS and YFSETQ. The DNA for the CDR3 is TGCGCCAGCAGCTTGTGGGATTATTACACAGATACGCAGTATTTT. The encoded protein is CASSLWDYYTDTQYF.

This chain links TRBV7-9 with TRBJ1-3; tentative D call: TRBD1 (5 bases). Deletions cut 4 bases from V and 0 bases from J, with 7 bases between. The CDR3 length is 14 residues. Germline V gives CDR1 SEHNR, CDR2 FQNEAQ (reference sequence). The CDR3 protein is CASSSGLSGNTIYF. The CDR3 nucleotides are TGTGCCAGCAGCTCAGGGCTCTCTGGAAACACCATATATTTT.

The CDR3 reads CASSLSPGLSYEQYF. The CDR3 DNA reads TGTGCCAGCAGTTTATCCCCAGGGTTGTCCTACGAGCAGTACTTC. The V gene is TRBV27, the J gene TRBJ2-7; TRBD1 might be the D (5 bases). V dropped 0 bases and J dropped 1 base, with 10 bases sitting between them. Looked up from germline, CDR1 is MNHEY and CDR2 is SMNVEV (reference sequence). This CDR3 comprises 15 residues.

The genes are TRBV12-3 or TRBV12-4 and TRBJ1-5; D remains unclear. CDR3 length: 12 amino acids. V lost 4 bases to trimming and J lost 3 bases, with 4 bases between them. The CDR3 sequence: CASSYYNQPQHF. For the CDR3, the DNA is TGTGCCAGCAGTTATTACAATCAGCCCCAGCATTTT.

CDR3 amino acids: CASSYSWDEQFF. The CDR3 DNA follows: TGTGCCAGCAGTTACTCCTGGGATGAGCAGTTCTTC. The chain uses TRBV6-2 or TRBV6-3 and TRBJ2-1; no firm D call. The germline CDR1 and CDR2 sequences are MNHEY and SVGEGT. The CDR3 extends over 12 amino acids. Between the trimmed V and J ends, which lost 0 bases and 8 bases, there was a span of 5 bases.